This TCR beta chain was identified in a study of blood T cell repertoires in COVID-19. Some clones are missing from TCRdb's copy, which holds only in-frame ones; the method was immunoSEQ multiplex PCR. The sample contains approximately 250,000 clones, roughly 88% of which appear only once. This TCR was sampled from a man aged 25 to 40 who had recovered from COVID-19. The source material was peripheral blood.

In DNA form, the CDR3 reads TGTGCCAGCAGCTTTCCGACTCAGGGCCCAGATACGCAGTATTTT. Amino acid sequence: CASSFPTQGPDTQYF. The chain uses TRBV5-6 and TRBJ2-3, with D possibly TRBD1 on 5 matching bases. V was pared by 2 bases and J by 4 bases, with 14 bases between. This CDR3 has 15 residues. Looked up from germline, CDR1 is SGHDT and CDR2 is YYEEEE.